This record concerns one TCR beta chain sequence. The antigen it binds to is not known. Qualities for individual bases were not recorded, and no much larger clone is one base off. The data originate from a study of cytomegalovirus exposure and HLA in healthy donors (TCRdb year 2017). Regarding the research as a whole: According to an earlier analysis of several hundred of the donors, about 170 million T cells yielded 90 million to 130 million unique TCR beta sequences and approximately 300 Gb of sequence data. Roughly 300 gigabases of sequencing data and approximately 85 million unique TCR sequences were included in an early release covering roughly 700 HLA-typed donors. Among the roughly 400 genotyped donors, around 81% belonged to the genetic ancestry cluster associated with self-reported Caucasian donors. The study was designed to test whether signatures of past pathogen exposure could be identified by cataloging public T cell receptors. The study used immunosequencing to profile the T cell repertoires of some 600 subjects and linked those repertoires to cytomegalovirus serostatus. A separate validation cohort of roughly 130 different subjects was used in addition to the roughly 700-subject first cohort. To predict cytomegalovirus infection status, the study brought together high-throughput TCR immunosequencing, statistical association of individual TCRs with disease status, and machine learning. A later analysis re-analyzed previously published TCR beta repertoires from hundreds of donors and added high-resolution HLA genotyping to study TCR occurrence patterns. Rather than using new phenotypic data, the later analysis identified candidate immune exposures from TCR beta sequences and from how often those sequences occurred across donors. An earlier analysis of 587 of the donors used high-throughput TCR beta sequencing to judge whether each TCR beta V gene segment behaved as functional or pseudogenic. Donor age, sex, ethnicity and CMV serostatus were compiled together with the repertoire data. A later genetic analysis took genome-wide SNP genotypes for about 55% of the 666 donors and used that subset as a discovery cohort. All discovery cohort repertoires had been generated on a single sequencing platform. HLA typing included class I and class II loci at four-digit resolution. The number of donors typed differed by locus, with 629-630 for A, B, C, DRB1 and DQB1, 522 for DQA1, 600 to 610 for DPA1, and under 490 for DPB1. About 5 DR-DQ haplotypes were handled as single units for association and clustering, since linkage in the cohort was strong. Among 300 to 450 genotyped donors of the cohort, an average of roughly 240,000 unique TCR beta nucleotide sequences were sequenced per donor, around a sixth of them non-productive. General findings and caveats noted by the study authors: Because counts were too low, 15 to 20 rarely observed V segments, including chromosome 9 orphons, were excluded from the earlier analysis of around 640 of the donors. The cohort was sequenced for TCR beta chains only, and without alpha or paired-chain data the features that could be detected were limited. Because HLA typing was missing for some donors at each locus, association tests included only the typed subset. In a later analysis, the rate of TCR association differed among HLA loci, with DRB1 alleles having the most associated TCRs and HLA-C alleles having the fewest. In a later analysis, HLA-associated TCR beta chains showed more clonal expansion and lower generation probabilities than non-associated chains that were equally common. In an earlier analysis of 587 of the donors, most TCR beta V segments were observed in productive rearrangements about 90% or about 30% of the time, broadly matching IMGT annotations. A further reported finding was that TCR beta sequences accurately predicted the HLA-A and HLA-B alleles for most subjects in the first cohort. While some public TCRs were present in many individuals, most TCR sequences turned up only very rarely across donors. It was suggested by the authors that the approach could potentially be generalized to other disease states and immunological phenotypes. Some IMGT-functional V segments, including TRBV6-2 and TRBV6-3, could not be told apart with the 87-base-pair reads, so those segments were excluded. When HLA alleles, especially DR and DQ, strongly co-occurred, attributing TCR associations to individual alleles was difficult. A few of the identified cytomegalovirus-associated TCR beta chains were confirmed in vitro to be specific for cytomegalovirus antigens. A later analysis found that most CMV-associated TCR beta chains appeared HLA-restricted, with HLA associations seemingly driven largely by CMV exposure. Immune exposure information for the cohort was limited to CMV serostatus. The sequencing pipeline was judged likely to have produced a cluster of highly shared sequence variants as a technical artifact. Several of the top co-occurrence clusters appeared to be linked to parvovirus B19, influenza, CMV and Epstein-Barr virus, according to a later analysis. Specific HLA alleles were associated with 16,951 TCR beta sequences at a false discovery rate of 0.05 in a later analysis. In a later genetic analysis, fewer N-insertions in productive TCRs were reported among donors in an Asian-associated ancestry cluster than the roughly 700-donor mean. The study listed 170 or so TCR beta chains as associated with cytomegalovirus. The classifier was reported to diagnose cytomegalovirus status with high specificity and sensitivity in both the original cohort and the validation cohort. An association between a missense DCLRE1C variant and V-gene and J-gene trimming of TCR beta chains was found in a later genetic analysis and replicated in an independent cohort. Presence/absence analyses assumed roughly uniform sequencing depth across donors, an assumption that may not hold. Correlated functional status among segregating V segments might be attributable to linkage disequilibrium, but an unknown experimental factor could not be ruled out.

The library was prepared using the immunoSEQ multiplex PCR assay. The multiplex PCR relied on a mix of 60 forward primers for TCR Vbeta segments and 13 reverse primers for TCR Jbeta segments. The CDR3 region of rearranged TCR beta genes was amplified from genomic DNA by a multiplex PCR assay. On the Illumina HiSeq System, the amplified TCR beta libraries were sequenced as 87-base-pair reads. As for the authors' bioinformatics: A later analysis tallied about 77 million unique TCR beta chains across the 666 repertoires, and approximately 9.9 million of those chains were shared by two or more donors. Raw reads were error-corrected and collapsed into unique sequences with a nearest-neighbor algorithm that merged closely related sequences to remove PCR and sequencing errors. CDR3 sequences were aligned to IMGT reference sequences to assign V, D and J gene segments. For a sequence to be retained, a match of at least six nucleotides to both a V gene segment and a J gene segment was required. Rearrangements were classified as productive when the CDR3 lacked stop codons and remained in frame with V and J, and all other rearrangements were classified as non-productive. Following IMGT convention, CDR3 was defined as the stretch from the second conserved V-encoded cysteine up to the conserved J-encoded phenylalanine. The earlier analysis of about 590 of the donors excluded sequences that lacked an unambiguous match to a single V gene segment. In an earlier analysis of a few hundred of the donors, V segments were called functional above 56.7% productive rearrangements and were called segregating when the between-donor standard deviation exceeded 5%. A statistical classification framework was developed to diagnose cytomegalovirus status using the catalog of TCR beta chain sequences. V and J gene assignment, in a later analysis, came from comparing TCR nucleotide sequences with IMGT/GENE-DB human TR gene sequences. Using the TCRdist pipeline, a later analysis assigned CDR3 sequences along with most-parsimonious VDJ recombination scenarios. In a later analysis, each TCR beta chain was defined by its CDR3 amino acid sequence together with its V-gene family, and reads without a unique V-gene family were excluded. In a later analysis, 450 to 600 highly shared, low-generation-probability nucleotide sequences were removed to address suspected cross-contamination and a sequencing artifact. In a later analysis, a clonal expansion index for each public chain was calculated from normalized within-repertoire ranks of inferred template counts. A later analysis computed generation probabilities with a VDJ recombination model fitted to out-of-frame rearrangements, and checked the results against IGoR. In a later analysis, hypergeometric tests were used to score TCR-TCR, TCR-HLA and TCR-CMV co-occurrence, with a repertoire-size bias correction applied to TCR pairs. In a later analysis, false discovery rates were estimated by permuting HLA or CMV assignments 20 times. In a later analysis, co-occurring TCRs were grouped using DBSCAN, with TCRdist sequence similarity added in when clustering inside HLA-allele-positive subsets. Co-occurrence clustering excluded repertoires with fewer than 30,000 or more than 120,000 public chains, plus five with anomalous nucleotide sharing. TCRdb re-hosts the immuneACCESS table, in-frame sequences only. Its copies lack some clones; in the studies checked, an unresolved V gene accounts for under half of them, and the cause for the rest is not known. V, J and clone size reflect that table, while D and trimming were determined from the DNA. For this sample there are approximately 110,000 clones; just under 75% appear just once. 4.8% of the sample lies in the top ten.

From a lookup of the germline V gene, CDR1 and CDR2 are SGHVS and FQNEAQ. There are 19 amino acids in the CDR3, from cysteine to phenylalanine inclusive. Here the CDR3 DNA is all that survives: 57 bases in frame from base 1. Trimming at the junction amounts to 7 bases on V and 4 bases on J, and the germline ends lie 31 bases apart. In total, approximately 690 healthy bone marrow donors made up the cohort. At the time of sampling, all cohort members were nominally healthy, though unrecorded immune exposures were likely present. The donor tested CMV seropositive and was one of the 289 seropositive cohort members. A peripheral blood sample was collected from each donor, and TCR beta sequencing was performed on peripheral blood mononuclear cells. Genomic DNA extraction from the blood cell samples was performed with the Qiagen DNeasy Blood Extraction Kit.

The specimen sequenced was PBMCs. The chain uses TRBV7-8 and TRBJ1-1, with an unclear D gene assignment. This sequence was found in a man aged 60-69 years in good health and CMV-seropositive. The CDR3 here reads CASTLRWRSGTLISTEAFF. The sequence in DNA is TGTGCCAGCACTCTCCGTTGGCGTTCGGGAACCTTGATAAGCACTGAAGCTTTCTTT.